What follows are 21 T cell receptor beta chains derived from one specimen sequenced in a study of T-cell memory formation after mild COVID-19. Via MiXCR, TCRdb re-called the 5' RACE reads, giving one row per CDR3 protein. The repertoire holds around 450,000 distinct CDR3 sequences, 20% to 25% seen once, with 7.5% to 10% in the top ten. Sequenced material: PBMCs or a T cell subset sorted from them (not recorded which). These receptors were obtained from an adult woman who had mild COVID-19 (a few samples of this study predate the infection). Cell type and time point are not known.

The chain joins TRBV15 to TRBJ2-2; D call uncertain. Germline-derived CDR1 and CDR2 are LNHNV and YYDKDF (reference sequence). The CDR3 covers 17 residues. V lost 1 base, J lost 2 bases, and 14 bases lay in between. Here the CDR3 reads CATSRAPLWLNTGELFF. DNA of the CDR3: TGTGCCACCAGCAGAGCCCCCTTGTGGCTCAACACCGGGGAGCTGTTTTTT.

V and J are TRBV23-1 and TRBJ2-1, with D perhaps matching TRBD1 or TRBD2 (5 bases each). TRBV23-1 is an ORF, with its function uncertain. The CDR3 has 16 residues. The ends were cut back, 0 bases at V and 8 bases at J, with 17 bases in the middle. The CDR3 bases are TGCGCCAGCAGTCAATCCGGGCCTAGGGACGGCGATGAGCAGTTCTTC. Encoded protein: CASSQSGPRDGDEQFF.

This clonotype was recorded a few times. The chain uses TRBV6-4 and TRBJ2-3; the D call may be TRBD1 or TRBD2 (5 bases each). The length of the CDR3 is 15 residues. Trimming pared 2 bases from V and 0 bases from J, leaving 9 bases between. Per germline, CDR1 MRHNA and CDR2 SNTAGT. The CDR3: CASSDRGDSTDTQYF. The CDR3 DNA reads as TGTGCCAGCAGTGACAGGGGAGATAGCACAGATACGCAGTATTTT.

The CDR3 DNA reads as TGCAGTGCACCCCTTTCCGCGGCCCCCGCCTATGGCTACACCTTC. Its protein product is CSAPLSAAPAYGYTF. V usage is TRBV20-1 and J usage is TRBJ1-2; no definite D call. Looked up from germline, CDR1 is DFQATT and CDR2 is SNEGSKA (reference sequence). CDR3 size: 15 residues. Between the trimmed V and J ends, which lost 6 bases and 4 bases, there was a span of 21 bases.

Ten or more counts support this clonotype. The chain links TRBV28 to TRBJ2-1, with TRBD2 as a possible D gene (5 bases). There are 13 residues in the CDR3. V was clipped by 3 bases and J by 4 bases, with 7 bases between them. CDR1 is MDHEN and CDR2 is SYDVKM in the germline V gene. CDR3 residues: CASSFPGYNEQFF. CDR3 bases: TGTGCCAGCAGTTTCCCGGGGTACAATGAGCAGTTCTTC.

J is TRBJ2-3 and V is TRBV7-9, with 9 bases that match TRBD1. The length of the CDR3 is 15 residues. Germline V gene sequence: CDR1 SEHNR, CDR2 FQNEAQ (reference sequence). V lost 4 bases to trimming and J lost 2 bases; unmatched junction nucleotides: 4. CDR3 coding DNA: TGTGCCAGCAGCTACGGGACAGGGCTCACAGATACGCAGTATTTT. Amino acid sequence: CASSYGTGLTDTQYF.

The genes are TRBV9 and TRBJ2-1, with 8 nucleotides matching TRBD2. Germline lookup yields CDR1 SGDLS and CDR2 YYNGEE. V shed 0 bases and J 6 bases; nucleotides not matched to a gene: 5. The CDR3 runs to 15 residues. The CDR3 loop is CASSVVDGGANEQFF. The CDR3 nucleotides read TGTGCCAGCAGCGTAGTCGACGGGGGGGCCAATGAGCAGTTCTTC. The full variable domain, in which reference TRBV9 and TRBJ2-1 provide the parts outside the CDR3, is DSGVTQTPKHLITATGQRVTLRCSPRSGDLSVYWYQQSLDQGLQFLIQYYNGEERAKGNILERFSAQQFPDLHSELNLSSLELGDSALYFCASSVVDGGANEQFFGPGTRLTVL.

This chain joins TRBV20-1 and TRBJ2-1, with a possible D match to TRBD2 (6 bases). V was pared by 4 bases and J by 4 bases, with 11 bases between. The germline gives CDR1 DFQATT, CDR2 SNEGSKA (reference sequence). The CDR3 extends over 13 amino acids. CDR3 bases: TGCAGTGCTAAATGGGGACTGTACAATGAGCAGTTCTTC. It specifies CSAKWGLYNEQFF.

The chain uses TRBV7-8 and TRBJ2-5, with 7 nucleotides matching TRBD1. J was trimmed by 2 bases and V by 2 bases; bases with no gene match: 2. The CDR3 extends over 14 amino acids. The germline V gene has CDR1 SGHVS and CDR2 FQNEAQ. CDR3 protein: CASSLRDRQETQYF. CDR3 DNA: TGTGCCAGCAGCTTACGGGACAGACAAGAGACCCAGTACTTC.

The J gene is TRBJ2-2, the V gene TRBV7-6, with D unresolved. V shed 1 base and J shed 2 bases, with 8 bases lying between them. From germline, CDR1 is SGHVS and CDR2 FNYEAQ. The length of the CDR3 is 15 residues. In DNA form, the CDR3 reads TGTGCCAGCAGCTTAGGGTCAGCCAACACCGGGGAGCTGTTTTTT. Its translation is CASSLGSANTGELFF.

This clonotype has only a few counts. The chain links TRBV20-1 to TRBJ2-5; D gene unclear. CDR3 length: 14 residues. Germline CDR1 and CDR2: DFQATT and SNEGSKA (reference sequence). Trimming removed 0 bases from V and 3 bases from J, with 11 bases in between. This chain's CDR3 is CSARERIMEETQYF. The CDR3 coding sequence is TGCAGTGCTAGAGAGAGAATAATGGAAGAGACCCAGTACTTC.

CDR3 sequence: CASSMGSRGAQETQYF. The CDR3 DNA reads TGTGCCAGTAGTATGGGTTCGAGGGGGGCCCAAGAGACCCAGTACTTC. The chain links TRBV19 to TRBJ2-5; D may be TRBD1 or TRBD2 (6 bases each). V lost 3 bases and J lost 1, with 15 bases in between. The CDR3 runs to 16 residues. Germline V lookup: CDR1 LNHDA, CDR2 SQIVND (reference sequence).

The chain recombines TRBV7-9 with TRBJ2-7, with TRBD1 matching over 8 bases. CDR1 and CDR2 from the germline V gene are SEHNR and FQNEAQ (reference sequence). The CDR3 has 14 residues. The ends lost 4 bases at V and 3 bases at J; junction bases unmatched: 5. CDR3 DNA: TGTGCCAGCAGCTCAGATACAGGGGGCTACGAGCAGTACTTC. It translates to CASSSDTGGYEQYF.

The V call is TRBV12-3 or TRBV12-4, the J call TRBJ1-5; no firm D call. The CDR3 contains 16 residues. V was cut by 1 base and J by 1 base, with 11 bases left in between. Here the CDR3 reads CASSLEGLESNQPQHF. DNA for the CDR3: TGTGCCAGCAGTTTAGAGGGTCTGGAGAGCAATCAGCCCCAGCATTTT.

In this sample, this clonotype turned up a few times. V is TRBV6-5 and J is TRBJ2-3; D is unclear. V lost 6 bases, J lost 0 bases, and 16 bases lay in between. Germline CDR1 is MNHEY and CDR2 is SVGAGI. The length of the CDR3 is 16 residues. The CDR3 bases are TGTGCCAGCAGCCGGGCGGCGAGACCTAGCACAGATACGCAGTATTTT. Encoded protein: CASSRAARPSTDTQYF.

This chain connects TRBV20-1 to TRBJ2-1, with 9 bases lining up with TRBD2. The CDR3 covers 20 residues. Per germline, CDR1 DFQATT and CDR2 SNEGSKA (reference sequence). Germline trimming cut 3 bases from V and 0 bases from J; bases unmatched to any gene: 18. The CDR3 is CSASRSGAGGPPSSYNEQFF. The CDR3 DNA reads TGCAGTGCTAGCAGGTCGGGGGCGGGAGGGCCTCCGAGCTCCTACAATGAGCAGTTCTTC.

V and J are TRBV4-1 and TRBJ1-2; TRBD1 aligns across 7 bases. The CDR3 consists of 16 residues. Per the germline V gene, CDR1 is MGHRA and CDR2 is YSYEKL. Trimming at V came to 2 bases and at J to 3 bases, leaving 9 bases not matched to a gene. CDR3 nucleotide sequence: TGCGCCAGCAGCCAAAATATCGACAGGGCTTACTATGGCTACACCTTC. Translating gives CASSQNIDRAYYGYTF.

This clonotype came up a few times. The rearrangement uses TRBV5-5 and TRBJ2-1, with 9 nucleotides matching TRBD1. The CDR3 is 15 amino acids. The trim removed 4 bases at V and 5 bases at J, leaving 7 bases unmatched. Germline-derived CDR1 and CDR2 are SGHKS and YYEKEE (reference sequence). The CDR3 protein is CASSASGTGHNEQFF. The CDR3 DNA reads TGTGCCAGCAGCGCTTCCGGGACAGGGCACAATGAGCAGTTCTTC.

The gene calls are TRBV4-2 and TRBJ1-2, with a tentative D call TRBD1 (6 bases). This CDR3 contains 16 residues. Per the germline V gene, CDR1 is LGHNA and CDR2 is YNFKEQ. V shed 2 bases and J shed 8 bases, with 21 bases lying between them. The CDR3: CASSQTTSGLQGGYTF. CDR3 sequence (DNA): TGTGCCAGCAGCCAAACAACGTCAGGGTTGCAGGGGGGCTACACCTTC.

This rearrangement joins TRBV27 to TRBJ1-1, with TRBD1 matching 11 bases. The CDR3 runs 15 residues. CDR1 and CDR2 from the germline V gene are MNHEY and SMNVEV (reference sequence). V shed 5 bases, J shed 4 bases, and the junction held 6 bases outside the gene matches. CDR3 protein: CASSPWTGGFTEAFF. CDR3 DNA: TGTGCCAGCAGTCCCTGGACAGGGGGCTTCACTGAAGCTTTCTTT.

The CDR3 DNA reads as TGTGCCAGCAGTTCGATCTCCGGGACAGGGGGAGAGACCCAGTACTTC. As protein: CASSSISGTGGETQYF. The genes are TRBV6-2 or TRBV6-3 and TRBJ2-5, with 11 bases identical to TRBD1. Germline V gives CDR1 MNHEY, CDR2 SVGEGT. This CDR3 has 16 residues. The V gene end was trimmed by 4 bases and the J gene end by 4 bases; junction bases not matched to a gene: 8.